This passage covers 21 T cell receptor beta chains from one sample sequenced in a study of blood T cell repertoires in COVID-19. Data came from immunoSEQ multiplex PCR; TCRdb stores just in-frame clones and leaves some out. The sample yields 35,000 to 40,000 clones, 90% seen once. Sequenced material: peripheral blood. These receptor sequences come from a man between 70 and 80 years old with acute or convalescent COVID-19.

The gene calls are TRBV10-3 and TRBJ2-7, with 12 bases aligning to TRBD2. V shed 6 bases and J 1 base; nucleotides not matched to a gene: 1. CDR1 is ENHRY, CDR2 SYGVKD, per germline. CDR3 length: 14 amino acids. This CDR3 reads CAIRGLAGSYEQYF. DNA for the CDR3: TGTGCCATCAGGGGACTAGCGGGTTCCTACGAGCAGTACTTC.

This sequence joins TRBV7-2 and TRBJ2-7; 8 nucleotides match TRBD2. CDR3 length: 16 amino acids. V dropped 4 bases and J dropped 2; count of bases not matched to a gene: 10. The germline V gene has CDR1 SGHTA and CDR2 FQGNSA. Here the CDR3 DNA reads TGTGCCAGCAGCTCACCGGGGGGGGTTGATACCTACGAGCAGTACTTC. It is translated as CASSSPGGVDTYEQYF.

The rearrangement joins TRBV7-3 to TRBJ2-7, with D possibly matching TRBD1 (6 bases). V was clipped by 6 bases and J by 6 bases, with 12 bases between them. The CDR3 is made up of 12 amino acids. Looked up from germline, CDR1 is SGHTA and CDR2 is FQGTGA. The DNA of the CDR3 is TGTGCCAGCAGGACAGGATTCCGCGAGCAGTACTTC. Encoded protein: CASRTGFREQYF. Combining the CDR3 with reference TRBV7-3 and TRBJ2-7 gives the whole variable domain GAGVSQTPSNKVTEKGKYVELRCDPISGHTALYWYRQSLGQGPEFLIYFQGTGAADDSGLPNDRFFAVRPEGSVSTLKIQRTERGDSAVYLCASRTGFREQYFGPGTRLTVT.

The chain has TRBV5-8 and TRBJ1-2, with no clear D. With 4 bases removed from V and 4 bases from J, the gap between germline ends came to 8 bases. The length of the CDR3 is 12 residues. The germline V gene has CDR1 SGHTS and CDR2 YDEGEE. CDR3 bases: TGTGCCAGCAGCGCACAGATCTATGGCTACACCTTC. It is translated as CASSAQIYGYTF.

This chain joins TRBV28 and TRBJ2-5, with 11 bases aligning to TRBD2. The ends lost 3 bases at V and 6 bases at J; junction bases unmatched: 6. The V gene's germline CDR1 is MDHEN and CDR2 SYDVKM. This CDR3 has 15 residues. CDR3 sequence: CASSFSLAGGQTQYF. The CDR3 region has the DNA TGTGCCAGCAGTTTTTCTCTAGCGGGAGGACAGACCCAGTACTTC.

V is TRBV5-8 and J is TRBJ2-2; the match to TRBD2 covers 10 bases. There are 17 residues in the CDR3. Trimming cost V 4 bases and J 0 bases; bases outside gene matches: 6. Germline values: CDR1 SGHTS, CDR2 YDEGEE. As DNA, the CDR3 is TGTGCCAGCAGCACCGGACTAGCGGTCGCGAACACCGGGGAGCTGTTTTTT. The encoded protein is CASSTGLAVANTGELFF.

The rearrangement links TRBV10-3 to TRBJ1-3; D is ambiguous. Trimming stripped 7 bases from V and 0 bases from J, with 10 bases between. CDR1 is ENHRY, CDR2 SYGVKD, per germline. The CDR3 is made up of 14 amino acids. The CDR3, as DNA: TGTGCCATCAAGGACTCGAGCTCTGGAAACACCATATATTTT. It yields the protein CAIKDSSSGNTIYF.

The chain is built from TRBV12-3 or TRBV12-4 and TRBJ1-1; D might be TRBD1 (6 bases). Trimming took 6 bases from V and 7 from J, leaving 9 bases between them. The CDR3 totals 11 residues. CDR3 sequence (DNA): TGTGCCAGCAGGGGGGCAGGTGAAGCTTTCTTT. Encoded protein: CASRGAGEAFF.

The chain uses TRBV15 and TRBJ1-5; D remains unclear. Trimming removed 0 bases from V and 4 bases from J, with 13 bases in between. The length of the CDR3 is 16 residues. CDR1 is LNHNV, CDR2 YYDKDF, per germline (reference sequence). CDR3 residues: CATSRDRVYFNQPQHF. The CDR3 bases are TGTGCCACCAGCAGAGATCGCGTCTACTTTAATCAGCCCCAGCATTTT.

The chain links TRBV29-1 to TRBJ1-1; D gene ambiguous. V lost 4 bases and J 6 bases, leaving 9 bases between the germline ends. There are 11 residues in the CDR3. Germline V lookup: CDR1 SQVTM, CDR2 ANQGSEA. The CDR3 DNA follows: TGCAGCGTTGGTCAGATATCTGAAGCTTTCTTT. This codes for CSVGQISEAFF.

The chain combines TRBV28 with TRBJ1-1; possibly TRBD1 for D (5 bases). This CDR3 is 13 amino acids long. Germline CDR1 and CDR2: MDHEN and SYDVKM. V lost 6 bases to trimming and J lost 10 bases, with 18 bases between them. The CDR3 here is CASSRGNIVGAFF. In nucleotides, the CDR3 is TGTGCCAGCAGCCGGGGGAATATAGTAGGAGCTTTCTTT.

The V gene is TRBV3-1 (or the pseudogene TRBV3-2), the J gene TRBJ2-3; weak D call: TRBD1 (5 bases). In germline, CDR1 is LGHDT, CDR2 YNNKEL (reference sequence). This CDR3 is built from 16 residues. V lost 0 bases, J lost 4 bases, and 14 bases lay in between. The CDR3 DNA is TGTGCCAGCAGCCAAGATAGGGGCCCTGAGGCAGATACGCAGTATTTT. Protein sequence: CASSQDRGPEADTQYF.

The chain has TRBV4-3 and TRBJ2-7; possibly TRBD2 for D (6 bases). V was pared by 0 bases and J by 0 bases, with 12 bases between. There are 16 residues in the CDR3. The V gene's germline CDR1 is LGHNA and CDR2 YSLEER. The CDR3 DNA reads as TGCGCCAGCAGCCAAGACGGGAGTCTCTACTCCTACGAGCAGTACTTC. Amino acids: CASSQDGSLYSYEQYF.

The CDR3 loop is CSVEVRRTGSTGELFF. The DNA for the CDR3 is TGCAGCGTTGAAGTGCGGAGGACGGGCTCTACCGGGGAGCTGTTTTTT. The rearrangement uses TRBV29-1 and TRBJ2-2, with a weak D call TRBD2 (5 bases). V was pared by 1 base and J by 5 bases, with 17 bases between. The CDR3 consists of 16 residues. The germline CDR1 and CDR2 sequences are SQVTM and ANQGSEA.

V and J are TRBV19 and TRBJ2-2; D gene ambiguous. This CDR3 is 15 amino acids long. Germline V gives CDR1 LNHDA, CDR2 SQIVND (reference sequence). With 10 bases removed from V and 1 base from J, the gap between germline ends came to 16 bases. The CDR3 loop is CATSSARRNTGELFF. The CDR3, as DNA: TGTGCCACTTCATCCGCCCGCAGGAACACCGGGGAGCTGTTTTTT.

The V gene is TRBV9, the J gene TRBJ1-2; TRBD1 is a possible D gene (6 bases). The CDR3 consists of 16 residues. Trimming removed 5 bases at V and 5 bases at J, with 22 bases between. In germline, CDR1 is SGDLS, CDR2 YYNGEE. The CDR3 DNA is TGTGCCAGCAGGCCCCTAACAGGGTCCCACTGGTATGGCTACACCTTC. It codes for CASRPLTGSHWYGYTF.

The J gene is TRBJ2-7, the V gene TRBV18, with TRBD1 matching 9 bases. From germline, CDR1 is KGHSH and CDR2 LQKENI. The CDR3 runs 19 residues. Losses at the gene ends were 8 bases for V and 7 bases for J; bases not matched to a gene: 27. For the CDR3, the DNA is TGTGCCAGCACCCAGACAGGGGGGATCCTAAGGCCGAAAAGGGGAGAGCAGTACTTC. As protein: CASTQTGGILRPKRGEQYF.

The V call is TRBV3-1 (or the pseudogene TRBV3-2), the J call TRBJ2-1, with unresolved D. V was shortened by 0 bases and J by 6 bases, with 9 bases between the two germline ends. This CDR3 comprises 14 residues. The germline CDR1 and CDR2 sequences are LGHDT and YNNKEL (reference sequence). CDR3 in DNA: TGTGCCAGCAGCCAAGATCGGTCTATCAATGAGCAGTTCTTC. It yields the protein CASSQDRSINEQFF.

The V and J genes are TRBV19 and TRBJ2-1, with 9 bases fitting TRBD2. Germline CDR1 is LNHDA and CDR2 is SQIVND (reference sequence). The CDR3 has 15 residues. V dropped 4 bases and J dropped 5; count of bases not matched to a gene: 6. CDR3 in DNA: TGTGCCAGTAGTACAGGACTAGCGAGAAACAATGAGCAGTTCTTC. Its translation is CASSTGLARNNEQFF.

This clone was counted only a few times. The rearrangement uses TRBV4-3 and TRBJ1-2, with D unresolved. V lost 0 bases and J lost 2, with 13 bases in between. The length of the CDR3 is 16 residues. CDR1 is LGHNA and CDR2 is YSLEER in the germline V gene. For the CDR3, the DNA is TGCGCCAGCAGCCAAGACGCCACTAATCCCAACTATGGCTACACCTTC. Translation: CASSQDATNPNYGYTF.

The chain is built from TRBV12-3 or TRBV12-4 and TRBJ2-2; D is undetermined. V was clipped by 8 bases and J by 1 base, with 8 bases between them. This CDR3 is built from 13 residues. The CDR3 bases are TGTGCCAGCCAGACTCGGAACACCGGGGAGCTGTTTTTT. Its protein product is CASQTRNTGELFF.